This is a list of T cell receptor beta chains from one sample in a study of blood T cell repertoires in COVID-19. The data were produced by immunoSEQ multiplex PCR, yet TCRdb's version contains in-frame clones alone and is incomplete. The repertoire holds roughly 190,000 clones, with about 85% as singletons. The sample taken for sequencing was peripheral blood. The receptors stem from an older woman with COVID-19, enrolled during active disease. The CDR3 runs from the conserved cysteine through the conserved F or W. The D gene is left open where the match is weak. Clone size is not always given. Where it is, it says once, few, many or a class for expanded clones.

15 - TRBJ2-5 - TRBV2 TGTGCCAGCAGTGGGCGTAGCGGGCTAGGGGGGACCCAGTACTTC CASSGRSGLGGTQYF
13 - TRBJ1-2 - TRBV24-1 TGTGCCACCAGTGACTCACTAGACTATGGCTACACCTTC CATSDSLDYGYTF
18 - TRBJ1-5 - TRBV6-1 TGTGCCAGCAGTGAAAGAGATTGGGCAGTTTATAGCAATCAGCCCCAGCATTTT CASSERDWAVYSNQPQHF
15 - TRBJ2-1 TRBD2 TRBV29-1 TGCAGCGTTTCCCCGGGACTAGCGGATTACAATGAGCAGTTCTTC CSVSPGLADYNEQFF
16 once TRBJ2-7 - TRBV4-2 TGTGCCAGCAGCTCCCACGGGGGGGGACAGGGAGGCGGGCAGTACTTC CASSSHGGGQGGGQYF
16 - TRBJ2-6 - TRBV28 TGTGCCAGCAGCCTCCTACTAGCTTCGGGGGCCAACGTCCTGACTTTC CASSLLLASGANVLTF
12 - TRBJ1-2 TRBD1 TRBV28 TGTGCCAGCAGGGGGACAGTCTATGGCTACACCTTC CASRGTVYGYTF
19 - TRBJ2-1 TRBD2 TRBV7-2 TGTGCCAGCAGCTTAGTTTCCATCGGGGCTAGCGGGAGGATACGTGAGCAGTTCTTC CASSLVSIGASGRIREQFF
16 - TRBJ2-4 - TRBV5-8 TGTGCCAGCAGCTTGGACGTCAGGCTCACCAAAAACATTCAGTACTTC CASSLDVRLTKNIQYF
15 - TRBJ1-5 - TRBV10-3 TGTGCCATCAGTGAGCTCACAGGTCCCAATCAGCCCCAGCATTTT CAISELTGPNQPQHF
16 few TRBJ2-5 TRBD2 TRBV28 TGTGCCAGCAGGTTATGGGCCCCTGGACAGCGGGAGCCCCAGTACTTC CASRLWAPGQREPQYF
13 - TRBJ1-6 - TRBV27 TGTGCCAGCAGTTTATCGTCAGGGAGGACCCTCCACTTT CASSLSSGRTLHF
15 - TRBJ1-1 - TRBV7-7 TGTGCCAGCAGCCCAATAAAGATGACAGGACCTGAAGCTTTCTTT CASSPIKMTGPEAFF
13 - TRBJ1-2 - TRBV5-6 TGTGCCAGCAGCTCGATAGCTAACTATGGCTACACCTTC CASSSIANYGYTF
13 - TRBJ1-6 - TRBV25-1 TGTGCCAGCAGTGACAGAAGGGAGGCACCCCTCCACTTT CASSDRREAPLHF
16 - TRBJ1-5 TRBD1 TRBV5-5 TGTGCCAGCAGCTTACAGGGGGACCGTGCCAATCAGCCCCAGCATTTT CASSLQGDRANQPQHF
17 - TRBJ1-1 TRBD1 TRBV18 TGTGCCAGCTCACCGATTACAGGGGGCCTCGGTGACACTGAAGCTTTCTTT CASSPITGGLGDTEAFF
11 - TRBJ1-2 - TRBV12-3/TRBV12-4 TGTGCCAGCAGGCATTTAGATGGCTACACCTTC CASRHLDGYTF
14 - TRBJ1-4 - TRBV28 TGTGCCAGCACCCTGGGAGGGTTCAAAGAAAAACTGTTTTTT CASTLGGFKEKLFF
16 - TRBJ1-3 - TRBV5-1 TGCGCCAGCAGCTTGGCTGGCAGTTCCTCTGGAAACACCATATATTTT CASSLAGSSSGNTIYF
16 - TRBJ2-5 TRBD2 TRBV12-5 TGTGCTAGTGGTTCCGGACTAGCGGGAGTTGGGGAGACCCAGTACTTC CASGSGLAGVGETQYF
16 - TRBJ2-2 - TRBV5-4 TGTGCCAGCAGCCCGAGGGGGGACAGAGCTAGTAGGGAGCTGTTTTTT CASSPRGDRASRELFF
14 - TRBJ1-1 - TRBV6-5 TGTGCCAGCAGTTACGGCGCGGGGGCTGGTCGAGCTTTCTTT CASSYGAGAGRAFF
13 - TRBJ2-2 - TRBV6-4 TGTGCCAGCAGCCAGGGGCGCACCGGGGAGCTGTTTTTT CASSQGRTGELFF